One sample yielded the 11 T cell receptor beta chains listed below, sequenced in a study of control samples from healthy donors and cancer patients. Clones were sequenced by immunoSEQ multiplex PCR, and TCRdb holds only the in-frame ones, with some missing. Of about 130,000 clones listed, 75% to 95% are singletons. Sequencing was carried out using blood. All receptors come from a man younger than 35 in good health.

This sequence joins TRBV3-1 (or the pseudogene TRBV3-2) and TRBJ2-1, with 8 bases matching TRBD1. The junction had 2 bases not matched to a gene; V was cut back by 2 bases and J by 2 bases. Germline lookup yields CDR1 LGHDT and CDR2 YNNKEL (reference sequence). This CDR3 is built from 15 residues. CDR3 sequence: CASSQPDRAYNEQFF. The CDR3 DNA is TGTGCCAGCAGCCAACCGGACAGGGCCTACAATGAGCAGTTCTTC.

The rearrangement uses TRBV2 and TRBJ1-4; D is unresolved. V lost 3 bases, J lost 8 bases, and 4 bases lay in between. CDR1 is SNHLY and CDR2 is FYNNEI in the germline V gene. This CDR3 is built from 11 residues. DNA of the CDR3: TGTGCCAGCAGTGAGCGGGAAAAACTGTTTTTT. Translating gives CASSEREKLFF.

This clone showed up just a few times. Other DNA sequences in the same sample also yield this CDR3. The chain joins TRBV4-1 to TRBJ1-5, with D unresolved. Trimming cost V 0 bases and J 4 bases, with 16 bases left between them. CDR1 and CDR2 (germline): MGHRA, YSYEKL. The CDR3 spans 17 residues. Here the CDR3 DNA reads TGCGCCAGCAGCCAAGAGGCAACGGGGAAAAGGAATCAGCCCCAGCATTTT. Residues: CASSQEATGKRNQPQHF.

The chain joins TRBV6-1 to TRBJ1-6; D gene ambiguous. Germline CDR1 reads MNHNS; CDR2 reads SASEGT. The CDR3 spans 14 residues. V lost 0 bases and J 14 bases, leaving 14 bases between the germline ends. In DNA, the CDR3 is TGTGCCAGCAGTGAAGCGAGAGTAGCTGCGACCCTCCACTTT. The encoded protein is CASSEARVAATLHF.

The chain carries TRBV27 and TRBJ1-1; 8 positions match TRBD1. This CDR3 has 14 amino acids. Germline CDR1 and CDR2: MNHEY and SMNVEV (reference sequence). V trimming: 3 bases; J trimming: 5 bases; junction bases outside the gene matches: 5. The CDR3 loop is CASSFVRGRTEAFF. The CDR3, as DNA: TGTGCCAGCAGTTTTGTCAGGGGGCGGACTGAAGCTTTCTTT.

V is TRBV2 and J is TRBJ1-4; 9 bases agree with TRBD1. Germline assignment: CDR1 SNHLY and CDR2 FYNNEI. The CDR3 sequence is 14 residues long. V gave up 7 bases and J gave up 7 bases; unmatched junction bases: 7. The CDR3 DNA follows: TGTGCCAGCAAAGATCTGGGACAGGGTGAAAAACTGTTTTTT. It specifies CASKDLGQGEKLFF.

This chain links TRBV5-1 with TRBJ1-1; D ambiguous. V lost 0 bases and J 0 bases, leaving 6 bases between the germline ends. CDR1 SGHRS and CDR2 YFSETQ come from the germline V gene. The CDR3 totals 14 residues. The CDR3 reads CASSLAIMNTEAFF. The CDR3 DNA is TGCGCCAGCAGCTTGGCGATTATGAACACTGAAGCTTTCTTT.

This sequence joins TRBV2 and TRBJ1-4, with 10 bases aligning to TRBD1. This CDR3 is built from 14 residues. The V segment lost 7 bases and the J segment 8 bases; nucleotides outside the gene matches: 7. The germline V gene has CDR1 SNHLY and CDR2 FYNNEI. For the CDR3, the DNA is TGTGCCAGCATTTCCGGGACAGGGGACGAAAAACTGTTTTTT. This codes for CASISGTGDEKLFF. The full variable domain, completed using reference TRBV2 and TRBJ1-4, is EPEVTQTPSHQVTQMGQEVILRCVPISNHLYFYWYRQILGQKVEFLVSFYNNEISEKSEIFDDQFSVERPDGSNFTLKIRSTKLEDSAMYFCASISGTGDEKLFFGSGTQLSVL.

This chain joins TRBV2 and TRBJ2-7, with a tentative D call TRBD2 (6 bases). V shed 4 bases and J shed 3 bases, with 13 bases lying between them. Germline CDR1 SNHLY, CDR2 FYNNEI. The CDR3 has 14 residues. DNA of the CDR3: TGTGCCAGCAGTGTCGGGGGAATAAGCTACGAGCAGTACTTC. It encodes CASSVGGISYEQYF. Full variable domain (rest looked up from reference TRBV2 and TRBJ2-7): EPEVTQTPSHQVTQMGQEVILRCVPISNHLYFYWYRQILGQKVEFLVSFYNNEISEKSEIFDDQFSVERPDGSNFTLKIRSTKLEDSAMYFCASSVGGISYEQYFGPGTRLTVT.

This rearrangement joins TRBV9 to TRBJ2-5; 10 positions agree with TRBD2. Germline V lookup: CDR1 SGDLS, CDR2 YYNGEE. J gave up 1 base and V 0 bases, and 12 bases lay outside the gene matches. This CDR3 is 19 amino acids long. CDR3 residues: CASSVGGLAGALPQETQYF. CDR3 DNA: TGTGCCAGCAGCGTAGGCGGGCTAGCGGGGGCCCTCCCCCAAGAGACCCAGTACTTC.

This clone was recorded a few times. The chain joins TRBV4-1 to TRBJ1-5; D is perhaps TRBD1 (6 bases). This CDR3 spans 14 amino acids. CDR1 and CDR2 from the germline V gene are MGHRA and YSYEKL. Trimming left V 0 bases short and J 5 bases short, with 8 bases between. This CDR3 reads CASSQEGTYQPQHF. The CDR3 DNA is TGCGCCAGCAGCCAAGAAGGGACATATCAGCCCCAGCATTTT.